This TCR beta chain stems from a study of shared clonotypes between healthy human individuals. Study-level results: Few donors limited the genetic and exposure-history diversity represented. Between a handful of donors, naive CD4 clonotypes were shared at a level of about 5%.

Sorted subsets were amplified in replicate PCRs using around 0.2 ug DNA, approximately 30,000 T cell genomes. The repertoire was sequenced with immunoSEQ multiplex PCR; TCRdb's copy has only in-frame clones and lacks some. The table lists about 2.3 million clones, just under 95% of them singletons. This CDR3 is built from 14 residues. J gave up 7 bases and V 4 bases, and 4 bases lay outside the gene matches. Germline V gives CDR1 SGHRS, CDR2 YFSETQ. On this clone: Antigen unknown. Distinct nucleotide sequences in the sample also encode this CDR3.

Donors had no recently reported acute infections or vaccinations and were HIV-negative. Specimen: naive CD4+ T cells from PBMCs. The sample's subset: CD45RA+ positively selected. The chain combines TRBV5-1 with TRBJ2-1; 11 bases align to TRBD1. The sequence derives from a man between 18 and 35 years old in good health. Some clones in this sample may be carry-over from other donors' samples. The CDR3, as DNA: TGCGCCAGCAGCCCTGGGACAGGGGGGAATGAGCAGTTCTTC. It is translated as CASSPGTGGNEQFF.